A selection of T cell receptor beta chains follows, all from one sample in a study of shared clonotypes between healthy human individuals. Clones were sequenced by immunoSEQ multiplex PCR, and TCRdb holds only the in-frame ones, with some missing. The sample carries a few million clones, less than 95% recorded once. The sample consisted of naive CD4+ T cells from PBMCs. These receptors all come from a young man in good health. Some clones in this sample may be carry-over from other donors' samples. CDR3s include the opening cysteine and the closing phenylalanine or tryptophan. The order of the fields is V gene, J gene, D gene, clone size, CDR3 protein, CDR3 DNA. D genes are given only for firm matches. Clone size, where shown, is once, few, many, or a class for clones that have expanded.

>TRBV19|TRBJ1-1|TRBD1|.
CASSPRDRAMGGAEAFF
TGTGCCAGTAGTCCCCGGGACAGGGCAATGGGCGGCGCTGAAGCTTTCTTT
>TRBV7-2|TRBJ2-5|.|.
CASSFSETQYF
TGTGCCAGCAGCTTTAGCGAGACCCAGTACTTC
>TRBV29-1|TRBJ2-7|.|once
CSVGGAHEQYF
TGCAGCGTTGGGGGGGCCCACGAGCAGTACTTC
>TRBV28|TRBJ2-2|.|.
CASSSWDINTGELFF
TGTGCCAGCAGTTCCTGGGACATTAACACCGGGGAGCTGTTTTTT
>TRBV7-9|TRBJ1-2|.|once
CASSLNSRPTYGYTF
TGTGCCAGCAGCTTAAATAGTCGGCCAACGTACGGCTACACCTTC
>TRBV4-3|TRBJ1-4|.|.
CASSQKSSPGAANEKLFF
TGCGCCAGCAGCCAAAAATCCTCCCCAGGGGCTGCTAATGAAAAACTGTTTTTT
>TRBV14|TRBJ2-1|.|.
CASSQALTYNEQFF
TGTGCCAGCAGCCAAGCCCTGACTTACAATGAGCAGTTCTTC
>TRBV5-4|TRBJ1-2|TRBD1|.
CASSAGTGVLGYTF
TGTGCCAGCAGCGCGGGGACAGGGGTCTTGGGCTACACCTTC
>TRBV18|TRBJ2-4|TRBD1|.
CASSPPGQRAKNIQYF
TGTGCCAGCTCACCTCCGGGACAGAGAGCCAAAAACATTCAGTACTTC
>TRBV9|TRBJ2-5|TRBD2|.
CASSVSGGQETQYF
TGTGCCAGCAGCGTATCGGGGGGCCAAGAGACCCAGTACTTC
>TRBV2|TRBJ1-2|.|few
CASTYRDNYGYTF
TGTGCCAGCACCTACAGGGACAACTATGGCTACACCTTC